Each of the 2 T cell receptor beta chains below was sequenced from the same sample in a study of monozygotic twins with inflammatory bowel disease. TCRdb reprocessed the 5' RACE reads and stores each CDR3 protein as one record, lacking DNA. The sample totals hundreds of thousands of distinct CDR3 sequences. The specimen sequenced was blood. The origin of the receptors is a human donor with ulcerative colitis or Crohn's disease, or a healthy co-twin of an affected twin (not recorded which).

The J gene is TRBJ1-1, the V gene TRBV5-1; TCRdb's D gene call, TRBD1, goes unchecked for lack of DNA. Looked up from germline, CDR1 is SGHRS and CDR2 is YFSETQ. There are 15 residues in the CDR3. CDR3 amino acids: CASSLFVDRVAEAFF. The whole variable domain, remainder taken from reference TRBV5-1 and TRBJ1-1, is KAGVTQTPRYLIKTRGQQVTLSCSPISGHRSVSWYQQTPGQGLQFLFEYFSETQRNKGNFPGRFSGRQFSNSRSEMNVSTLELGDSALYLCASSLFVDRVAEAFFGQGTRLTVV.

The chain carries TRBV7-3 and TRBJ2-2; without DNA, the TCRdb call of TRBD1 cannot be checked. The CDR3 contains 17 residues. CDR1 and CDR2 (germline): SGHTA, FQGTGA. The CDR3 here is CASSLQGQGATTGELFF.